What follows are 21 T cell receptor beta chains derived from one specimen sequenced in a study of blood T cell repertoires in COVID-19. Only in-frame clones appear in the TCRdb table, and some are missing; sequencing was by immunoSEQ multiplex PCR. Here the sample spans over 150,000 clones, 70% to 80% being singletons. The sequenced sample was PBMCs or T cells enriched from blood (not recorded which). The source of these receptors is a woman aged 70-85 years in a cohort exposed to, infected with or recovered from COVID-19 (not recorded which).

The chain couples TRBV28 to TRBJ1-3; possible D gene TRBD1, 5 bases. The V gene's germline CDR1 is MDHEN and CDR2 SYDVKM. CDR3 size: 16 residues. V was trimmed by 4 bases and J by 4 bases, leaving 17 bases between them. The CDR3 sequence is CASSSPGGTSGNTIYF. DNA of the CDR3: TGTGCCAGCAGTTCTCCGGGGGGAACTTCGGGAAACACCATATATTTT. Combining the CDR3 with reference TRBV28 and TRBJ1-3 gives the whole variable domain DVKVTQSSRYLVKRTGEKVFLECVQDMDHENMFWYRQDPGLGLRLIYFSYDVKMKEKGDIPEGYSVSREKKERFSLILESASTNQTSMYLCASSSPGGTSGNTIYFGEGSWLTVV.

The chain is built from TRBV9 and TRBJ2-5; a possible D gene is TRBD1 (7 bases). Trimming removed 3 bases at V and 3 bases at J, with 15 bases between. The germline gives CDR1 SGDLS, CDR2 YYNGEE. This CDR3 has 15 residues. The CDR3 DNA reads TGTGCCAGCAGCGCCGCGGGACAGAGAAAAGAGACCCAGTACTTC. Translated, it gives CASSAAGQRKETQYF.

The CDR3 is CASSVDSRTIRNEQFF. For the CDR3, the DNA is TGTGCCAGCAGCGTAGACAGTCGGACTATCCGCAATGAGCAGTTCTTC. This chain links TRBV7-9 with TRBJ2-1; tentative D call: TRBD2 (6 bases). The V gene lost 5 bases and the J gene lost 6 bases, with 20 bases spanning the gap. The CDR3 consists of 16 residues. Germline V gene data show CDR1 as SEHNR and CDR2 as FQNEAQ (reference sequence).

The rearrangement joins TRBV5-1 to TRBJ1-1; a possible D gene is TRBD1 (6 bases). Germline lookup yields CDR1 SGHRS and CDR2 YFSETQ. The CDR3 is 14 residues long. The germline V and J ends were trimmed by 1 base and 3 bases, with 10 bases remaining between them. The CDR3 here is CASSLTGWDTEAFF. In DNA, the CDR3 is TGCGCCAGCAGCTTGACAGGGTGGGACACTGAAGCTTTCTTT.

CDR3 sequence (DNA): TGCAGCGTTGAATCACTAGGACCCGGTACCTTCTATGGCTACACCTTC. Its protein is CSVESLGPGTFYGYTF. V gene TRBV29-1 combines with J gene TRBJ1-2; D not certain. CDR1 and CDR2 (germline): SQVTM, ANQGSEA. The CDR3 is 16 residues long. V lost 2 bases, J lost 4 bases, and 20 bases lay in between.

CDR3 sequence reads: CASSLKGDYGYTF. As DNA, the CDR3 is TGTGCCAGCAGTTTAAAGGGGGACTATGGCTACACCTTC. The chain joins TRBV28 to TRBJ1-2; a possible D gene is TRBD1 (6 bases). Germline assignment: CDR1 MDHEN and CDR2 SYDVKM. Trimming took off 2 bases at V and 3 bases at J, with 7 bases between the two ends. The CDR3 runs to 13 residues.

A few counts support this clone. This CDR3 is CASSEDGGNYGYTF. The CDR3 DNA reads as TGTGCCAGCAGTGAAGATGGAGGGAACTATGGCTACACCTTC. The chain is built from TRBV6-1 and TRBJ1-2; D gene unclear. CDR3 size: 14 residues. Trimming took off 1 base at V and 2 bases at J, with 8 bases between the two ends. CDR1 and CDR2 (germline): MNHNS, SASEGT.

Ten or more counts support this clone. The V and J genes are TRBV6-5 and TRBJ2-1; D not certain. There are 14 residues in the CDR3. The V end lost 6 bases, the J end lost 0 bases, and 9 bases lay between the germline ends. Germline loops: CDR1 MNHEY, CDR2 SVGAGI. The CDR3 sequence is CASRNPSSYNEQFF. The CDR3 coding sequence is TGTGCCAGCAGAAACCCGAGCTCCTACAATGAGCAGTTCTTC.

The chain links TRBV10-3 to TRBJ2-3, with TRBD1 matching 10 bases. This CDR3 is 15 amino acids long. Trimming cost V 8 bases and J 2 bases; bases outside gene matches: 7. Per the germline V gene, CDR1 is ENHRY and CDR2 is SYGVKD. Here the CDR3 reads CAIAEGTGVTDTQYF. The CDR3 DNA is TGTGCCATCGCCGAGGGGACAGGGGTCACAGATACGCAGTATTTT.

J is TRBJ1-4 and V is TRBV9; D is unresolved. The germline V gene has CDR1 SGDLS and CDR2 YYNGEE. This CDR3 is 17 amino acids long. The V and J ends lost 1 base and 7 bases respectively, with 20 bases between them. CDR3 in amino acids: CASSVTPPGSGSEKLFF. DNA of the CDR3: TGTGCCAGCAGCGTAACCCCCCCGGGGTCGGGGAGTGAAAAACTGTTTTTT.

This chain connects TRBV9 to TRBJ2-1; 7 nucleotides match TRBD1. The CDR3 is 14 residues long. V was clipped by 4 bases and J by 5 bases; unmatched bases: 6. Germline CDR1 SGDLS, CDR2 YYNGEE. In nucleotides, the CDR3 is TGTGCCAGCAGCAGATCGGGACAGAACAATGAGCAGTTCTTC. This sequence encodes CASSRSGQNNEQFF.

The CDR3, as DNA: TGTGCCACCCTCCCGGACACCTCCTATGGCTACACCTTC. Its protein product is CATLPDTSYGYTF. This sequence joins TRBV10-3 and TRBJ1-2, with D maybe TRBD1 (5 bases). Germline V gene lookup returns CDR1 ENHRY and CDR2 SYGVKD. This CDR3 is built from 13 residues. Trimming stripped 10 bases from V and 4 bases from J, with 16 bases between.

The chain links TRBV6-6 to TRBJ2-7; 11 bases line up with TRBD1. The junction had 15 bases not matched to a gene; V was cut back by 5 bases and J by 6 bases. The CDR3 sequence is 17 residues long. Germline CDR1 and CDR2: MNHNY and SVGAGI (reference sequence). CDR3 amino acids: CASSPSLMGTGGSEQYF. CDR3 in DNA: TGTGCCAGCAGTCCCTCCCTCATGGGGACAGGGGGGAGCGAGCAGTACTTC.

This clone was seen more than once but under ten times. The chain couples TRBV18 to TRBJ2-1, with TRBD2 identical over 8 bases. The V gene end was trimmed by 4 bases and the J gene end by 0 bases; junction bases not matched to a gene: 8. CDR3 length: 17 residues. Germline lookup yields CDR1 KGHSH and CDR2 LQKENI. The chain's CDR3 is CASSRAGVEDSYNEQFF. The CDR3 coding sequence is TGTGCCAGCTCACGAGCGGGAGTCGAGGACTCCTACAATGAGCAGTTCTTC.

This chain's CDR3 is CASRPDPQGSYTF. CDR3 nucleotides: TGTGCCAGCAGACCCGACCCACAGGGATCCTACACCTTC. The chain recombines TRBV28 with TRBJ1-2; possible D gene TRBD1, 6 bases. Looked up from germline, CDR1 is MDHEN and CDR2 is SYDVKM. This CDR3 comprises 13 residues. The germline V and J ends were trimmed by 6 bases and 10 bases, with 18 bases remaining between them.

This chain links TRBV12-3 or TRBV12-4 with TRBJ2-1, with TRBD2 as a possible D gene (6 bases). This CDR3 comprises 13 residues. Between the trimmed V and J ends, which lost 1 base and 9 bases, there was a span of 10 bases. The chain's CDR3 is CASSLDSGSEQFF. CDR3 bases: TGTGCCAGCAGTTTAGATTCCGGGAGTGAGCAGTTCTTC.

This chain links TRBV3-1 (or the pseudogene TRBV3-2) with TRBJ1-5; 7 bases are shared with TRBD1. The CDR3 sequence is 15 residues long. Losses at the gene ends were 2 bases for V and 3 bases for J; bases not matched to a gene: 4. CDR1 is LGHDT and CDR2 is YNNKEL in the germline V gene (reference sequence). CDR3 sequence: CASSQQDRPNQPQHF. The CDR3 nucleotides read TGTGCCAGCAGCCAACAGGACAGGCCCAATCAGCCCCAGCATTTT.

CDR3 bases: TGTGCCAGCAGCATCGCGCTTTGGGCCCCAGATACGCAGTATTTT. Residues: CASSIALWAPDTQYF. J is TRBJ2-3 and V is TRBV11-2; no firm D call. The CDR3 covers 15 residues. The V end lost 5 bases, the J end lost 4 bases, and 16 bases lay between the germline ends. Germline CDR1 is SGHAT and CDR2 is FQNNGV. The variable domain in full, completed from reference TRBV11-2 and TRBJ2-3, reads EAGVAQSPRYKIIEKRQSVAFWCNPISGHATLYWYQQILGQGPKLLIQFQNNGVVDDSQLPKDRFSAERLKGVDSTLKIQPAKLEDSAVYLCASSIALWAPDTQYFGPGTRLTVL.

To note about this clone: Other DNA sequences in the same sample also yield this CDR3. The gene calls are TRBV5-1 and TRBJ1-2, with TRBD1 identical over 10 bases. Germline V gene sequence: CDR1 SGHRS, CDR2 YFSETQ. Losses at the gene ends were 4 bases for V and 7 bases for J; bases not matched to a gene: 4. CDR3 length equals 13 residues. The CDR3 sequence is CASSTGQGGGYTF. CDR3 sequence (DNA): TGCGCCAGCAGCACCGGACAGGGGGGTGGCTACACCTTC. Looking up the rest from reference TRBV5-1 and TRBJ1-2 gives the full variable domain: KAGVTQTPRYLIKTRGQQVTLSCSPISGHRSVSWYQQTPGQGLQFLFEYFSETQRNKGNFPGRFSGRQFSNSRSEMNVSTLELGDSALYLCASSTGQGGGYTFGSGTRLTVV.

This chain uses TRBV18 with TRBJ2-1, with D hard to call. The CDR3 sequence is 15 residues long. The V end lost 6 bases, the J end lost 4 bases, and 16 bases lay between the germline ends. CDR1 is KGHSH and CDR2 is LQKENI in the germline V gene. CDR3 sequence reads: CASSPALAHYNEQFF. CDR3 DNA: TGTGCCAGCTCCCCCGCGTTAGCCCATTACAATGAGCAGTTCTTC.

The chain has TRBV19 and TRBJ1-5; D is unclear. Germline lookup yields CDR1 LNHDA and CDR2 SQIVND (reference sequence). Trimming took 5 bases from V and 2 from J, leaving 7 bases between them. The CDR3 has 13 residues. CDR3 sequence (DNA): TGTGCCAGTAGTTATTTCCGCAATCAGCCCCAGCATTTT. Translation: CASSYFRNQPQHF.